Sequencing of this T cell receptor beta chain was carried out in a study of T-cell reconstitution after alpha-beta-depleted transplantation in children. Researchers prepared the TCRbeta library using unique molecular identifiers, the study reports. TCRdb independently ran MiXCR on the PCR reads; one entry per CDR3 protein. This table has about 180,000 distinct CDR3 sequences, roughly 10% appearing once. The CDR3 is 15 residues long. Trimming cost V 2 bases and J 1 base, with 12 bases left between them. The germline V gene has CDR1 LNHDA and CDR2 SQIVND (reference sequence). The sample consisted of PBMCs, taken before TCRalphabeta/CD19-depleted stem cell transplant. The TCR was taken from a boy aged 2 to 10 with acute myeloid leukemia, due to receive a stem cell transplant. This chain links TRBV19 with TRBJ2-7, with D possibly TRBD1 on 6 matching bases. The CDR3 DNA is TGTGCCAGTAGTATATCCCAGGGGTTATCCTACGAGCAGTACTTC. It translates to CASSISQGLSYEQYF. The variable domain in full, completed from reference TRBV19 and TRBJ2-7, reads DGGITQSPKYLFRKEGQNVTLSCEQNLNHDAMYWYRQDPGQGLRLIYYSQIVNDFQKGDIAEGYSVSREKKESFPLTVTSAQKNPTAFYLCASSISQGLSYEQYFGPGTRLTVT.